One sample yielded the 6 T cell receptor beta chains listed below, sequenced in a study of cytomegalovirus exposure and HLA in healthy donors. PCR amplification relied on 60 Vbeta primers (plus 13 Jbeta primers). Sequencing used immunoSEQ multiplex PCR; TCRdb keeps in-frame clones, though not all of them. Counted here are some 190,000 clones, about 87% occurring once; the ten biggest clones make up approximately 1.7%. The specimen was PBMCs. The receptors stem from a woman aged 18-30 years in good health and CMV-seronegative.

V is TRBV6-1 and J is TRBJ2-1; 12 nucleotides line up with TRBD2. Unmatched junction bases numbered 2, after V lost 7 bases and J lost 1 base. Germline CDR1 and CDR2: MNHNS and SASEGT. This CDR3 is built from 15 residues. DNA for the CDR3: TGTGCCAGCAAGACTAGCGGGGGATCCTACAATGAGCAGTTCTTC. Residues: CASKTSGGSYNEQFF.

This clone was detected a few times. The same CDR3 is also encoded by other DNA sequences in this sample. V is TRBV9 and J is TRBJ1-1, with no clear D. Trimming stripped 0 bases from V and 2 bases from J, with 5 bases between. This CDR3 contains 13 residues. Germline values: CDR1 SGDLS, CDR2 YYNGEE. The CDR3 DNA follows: TGTGCCAGCAGCGTAGTAGCCAACACTGAAGCTTTCTTT. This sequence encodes CASSVVANTEAFF.

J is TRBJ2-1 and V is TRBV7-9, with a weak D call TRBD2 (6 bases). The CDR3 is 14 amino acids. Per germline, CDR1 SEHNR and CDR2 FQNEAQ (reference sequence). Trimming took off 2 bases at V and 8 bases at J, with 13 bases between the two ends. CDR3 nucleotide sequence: TGTGCCAGCAGCTTATTAGGCGGCGGGGATGAGCAGTTCTTC. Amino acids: CASSLLGGGDEQFF.

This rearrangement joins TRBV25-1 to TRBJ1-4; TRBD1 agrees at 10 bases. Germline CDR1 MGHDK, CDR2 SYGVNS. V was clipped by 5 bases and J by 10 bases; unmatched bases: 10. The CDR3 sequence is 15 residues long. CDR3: CASSLHGTGEAKLFF. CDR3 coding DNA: TGTGCCAGCAGTCTACATGGGACAGGGGAGGCAAAACTGTTTTTT.

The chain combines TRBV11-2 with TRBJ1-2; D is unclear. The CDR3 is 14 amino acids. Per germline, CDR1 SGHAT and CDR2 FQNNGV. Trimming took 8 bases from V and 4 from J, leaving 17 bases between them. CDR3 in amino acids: CASGISAGGYGYTF. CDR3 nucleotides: TGTGCCAGCGGGATTTCGGCTGGAGGCTATGGCTACACCTTC.

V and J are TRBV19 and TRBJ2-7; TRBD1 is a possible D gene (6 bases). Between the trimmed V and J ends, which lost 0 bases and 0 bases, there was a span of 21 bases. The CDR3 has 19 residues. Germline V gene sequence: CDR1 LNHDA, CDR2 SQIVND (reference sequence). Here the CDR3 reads CASSIESSLTGPISYEQYF. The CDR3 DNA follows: TGTGCCAGTAGTATAGAGTCATCGCTGACAGGACCTATCTCCTACGAGCAGTACTTC.